The 16 T cell receptor beta chains presented below share a single source sample, sequenced in a study of CD8 T cells in ankylosing spondylitis. Study-wide results and caveats: Characteristic of ankylosing spondylitis blood, it appeared, was a TCR beta motif comprising eight highly homologous variants.

TCRdb reanalysed the 5' RACE reads using MiXCR and keeps one entry per CDR3 protein. The data show more than 400,000 distinct CDR3 sequences, roughly 5% seen once. Antigens of these TCRs are unknown. Material for sequencing was blood, either unsorted or a sorted T cell fraction (not recorded which). These TCRs come from a male donor with ankylosing spondylitis.

The chain has TRBV21-1 and TRBJ1-1. TRBV21-1 is labeled a pseudogene. This CDR3 has 15 residues. The DNA of the CDR3 is TGTGCCAGCAGCACCTCTGTGGAGGTCCCGACTGAAGCTTTCTTT. This encodes CASSTSVEVPTEAFF.

This clonotype was seen many times. The chain recombines TRBV28 with TRBJ2-1; 9 bases match TRBD1. The CDR3 consists of 14 residues. Germline CDR1 and CDR2: MDHEN and SYDVKM. Trimming cost V 8 bases and J 1 base; bases outside gene matches: 3. CDR3 amino acids: CASLTGGSYNEQFF. CDR3 sequence (DNA): TGTGCCAGCTTGACAGGGGGTTCCTACAATGAGCAGTTCTTC.

This chain joins TRBV4-1 and TRBJ2-7; the match to TRBD2 covers 11 bases. The germline V gene has CDR1 MGHRA and CDR2 YSYEKL. J lost 2 bases, V lost 1 base, and 16 bases had no gene match. The CDR3 extends over 20 amino acids. The CDR3 protein is CASSQVPGLAGGPITYEQYF. Written as DNA, the CDR3 is TGCGCCAGCAGCCAAGTTCCAGGGTTAGCGGGAGGGCCGATCACCTACGAGCAGTACTTC.

This clonotype was recorded many times. The chain is built from TRBV5-1 and TRBJ2-1; D assignment may be TRBD1 or TRBD2 (5 bases each). Germline assignment: CDR1 SGHRS and CDR2 YFSETQ. CDR3 length: 13 residues. Trimming shortened V by 3 bases and J by 4 bases, and 8 bases separated the two germline ends. The CDR3 loop is CASSSEGYNEQFF. Here the CDR3 DNA reads TGCGCCAGCAGCTCCGAGGGGTACAATGAGCAGTTCTTC.

There are many counts of this clonotype. The V gene is TRBV28, the J gene TRBJ2-7, with TRBD1 matching over 7 bases. This CDR3 comprises 14 residues. V gave up 6 bases and J gave up 2 bases; unmatched junction bases: 7. Germline values: CDR1 MDHEN, CDR2 SYDVKM. The DNA for the CDR3 is TGTGCCAGCAGCCATCCGGGACAGCCCTACGAGCAGTACTTC. This codes for CASSHPGQPYEQYF.

The rearrangement links TRBV28 to TRBJ2-2; 10 bases align to TRBD2. The CDR3 is made up of 16 amino acids. With 6 bases clipped from V and 4 bases from J, the junction kept 8 bases outside the gene matches. In germline, CDR1 is MDHEN, CDR2 SYDVKM. The CDR3 nucleotides read TGTGCCAGCAGCGCCTCCAGCGGGAGGGGCACCGGGGAGCTGTTTTTT. Protein product: CASSASSGRGTGELFF.

In this sample, this clonotype turned up many times. The V call is TRBV4-1, the J call TRBJ1-1; D ambiguous. This CDR3 comprises 14 residues. Germline CDR1 is MGHRA and CDR2 is YSYEKL. The V and J ends lost 3 bases and 1 base respectively, with 9 bases between them. CDR3 nucleotides: TGCGCCAGCAGCCAGTTTCTTAGGAACACTGAAGCTTTCTTT. This sequence encodes CASSQFLRNTEAFF.

This clonotype was counted only a few times. The chain recombines TRBV30 with TRBJ2-5; D tentatively fits TRBD1 or TRBD2 (5 bases each). Germline CDR1 GTSNPN, CDR2 SVGIG (reference sequence). Trimming shortened V by 2 bases and J by 2 bases, and 12 bases separated the two germline ends. This CDR3 has 14 residues. The CDR3 loop is CAWSRGVGQETQYF. CDR3 nucleotides: TGTGCCTGGAGTAGAGGGGTGGGGCAAGAGACCCAGTACTTC. The full variable domain, completed using reference TRBV30 and TRBJ2-5, is SQTIHQWPATLVQPVGSPLSLECTVEGTSNPNLYWYRQAAGRGLQLLFYSVGIGQISSEVPQNLSASRPQDRQFILSSKKLLLSDSGFYLCAWSRGVGQETQYFGPGTRLLVL.

This clonotype occurred many times. The J gene is TRBJ2-2, the V gene TRBV7-2, with 10 bases identical to TRBD2. This CDR3 spans 17 amino acids. The V gene's germline CDR1 is SGHTA and CDR2 FQGNSA. V lost 4 bases, J lost 7 bases, and 12 bases stayed unmatched. In DNA form, the CDR3 reads TGTGCCAGCAGCTCCTCCTTCCTAGCGGGAGCCAACGGGGAGCTGTTTTTT. Translation gives CASSSSFLAGANGELFF.

This clonotype was recorded at least ten times. The chain uses TRBV6-1 and TRBJ1-3; D gene unclear. Per the germline V gene, CDR1 is MNHNS and CDR2 is SASEGT. This CDR3 has 14 residues. The V and J ends lost 6 bases and 4 bases respectively, with 13 bases between them. CDR3 residues: CASSPTGLGNTIYF. DNA for the CDR3: TGTGCCAGCAGCCCAACGGGTCTGGGAAACACCATATATTTT.

There are many counts of this clonotype. This sequence joins TRBV12-3 or TRBV12-4 and TRBJ1-2; D ambiguous. The CDR3 spans 13 residues. The ends were cut back, 7 bases at V and 7 bases at J, with 16 bases in the middle. The CDR3 protein is CASTSPGPAGYTF. CDR3 sequence (DNA): TGTGCCAGCACCAGCCCCGGGCCGGCTGGCTACACCTTC.

The sample holds a few counts of this clonotype. The J gene is TRBJ1-2, the V gene TRBV20-1, with 9 bases aligning to TRBD1. V dropped 8 bases and J dropped 7; count of bases not matched to a gene: 11. CDR3 size: 13 residues. Germline lookup yields CDR1 DFQATT and CDR2 SNEGSKA (reference sequence). The DNA for the CDR3 is TGCAGTTATACAGGGGGCGGTTGGGGTGGCTACACCTTC. The encoded protein is CSYTGGGWGGYTF.

This clonotype was seen ten or more times. This rearrangement joins TRBV7-2 to TRBJ2-7; D assignment may be TRBD1 or TRBD2 (5 bases each). The CDR3 length is 14 residues. The V and J ends lost 6 bases and 0 bases respectively, with 12 bases between them. Germline V gene data show CDR1 as SGHTA and CDR2 as FQGNSA. The CDR3 reads CASSRAGSSYEQYF. CDR3 coding DNA: TGTGCCAGCAGTCGAGCAGGGAGCTCCTACGAGCAGTACTTC.

In this sample, this clonotype turned up many times. The V call is TRBV27, the J call TRBJ1-1; D not certain. V was cut by 11 bases and J by 0 bases, with 19 bases left in between. This CDR3 is built from 15 residues. The germline CDR1 and CDR2 sequences are MNHEY and SMNVEV (reference sequence). The CDR3: CAGYPGFFMNTEAFF. CDR3 sequence (DNA): TGTGCCGGTTACCCAGGTTTTTTCATGAACACTGAAGCTTTCTTT.

This clonotype was seen many times. V and J are TRBV6-5 and TRBJ2-1, with D maybe TRBD2 (6 bases). CDR1 MNHEY and CDR2 SVGAGI come from the germline V gene. V lost 2 bases to trimming and J lost 6 bases, with 20 bases between them. The CDR3 length is 17 residues. This CDR3 reads CASSYLKGLRLGNEQFF. CDR3 nucleotide sequence: TGTGCCAGCAGTTACCTGAAGGGACTCCGGTTGGGCAATGAGCAGTTCTTC.

Ten or more counts support this clonotype. The chain is built from TRBV4-3 and TRBJ1-4; no firm D call. V shed 1 base and J shed 3 bases, with 12 bases lying between them. The CDR3 is 16 amino acids. Germline CDR1 reads LGHNA; CDR2 reads YSLEER. CDR3 nucleotide sequence: TGCGCCAGCAGCCAAGGGAGAGTCCGTGCTAATGAAAAACTGTTTTTT. Amino acids: CASSQGRVRANEKLFF.